The clone carrying this TCR beta chain was seen a few times. The antigen is undetermined. The record originates from a study of cytomegalovirus exposure and HLA in healthy donors. It was with 60 Vbeta and 13 Jbeta primers that the PCR ran. TCRdb keeps only in-frame clones here, not all; method: immunoSEQ multiplex PCR. The sample has hundreds of thousands of clones, around 80% seen once. In germline, CDR1 is SQVTM, CDR2 ANQGSEA. The CDR3 is 14 residues long. Trimming left V 4 bases short and J 0 bases short, with 9 bases between. General study points: Whilst most TCR sequences proved rare, a subset of public TCRs occurred across many donors. V- and J-gene trimming of TCR beta was linked (in a later analysis) to a missense DCLRE1C variant. A later analysis appeared to link common viral pathogens to several of the most significant clusters.

The chain combines TRBV29-1 with TRBJ1-4; tentative D call: TRBD1 (5 bases). Specimen: PBMCs. The receptor's source is a male donor in good health and CMV-seronegative. The CDR3 nucleotides read TGCAGCGTTGGTCAGGGTACAACTAATGAAAAACTGTTTTTT. It is translated as CSVGQGTTNEKLFF.